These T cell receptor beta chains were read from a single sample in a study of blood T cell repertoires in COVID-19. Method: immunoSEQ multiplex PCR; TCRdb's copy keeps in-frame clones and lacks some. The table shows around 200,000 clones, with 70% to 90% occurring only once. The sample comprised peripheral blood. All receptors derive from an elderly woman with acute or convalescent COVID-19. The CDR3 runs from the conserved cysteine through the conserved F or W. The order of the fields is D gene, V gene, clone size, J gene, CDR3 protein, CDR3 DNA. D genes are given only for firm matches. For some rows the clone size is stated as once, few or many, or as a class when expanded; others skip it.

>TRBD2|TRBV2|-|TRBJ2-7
CASSGLAGTYEQYF
TGTGCCAGCAGTGGTCTAGCGGGGACCTACGAGCAGTACTTC
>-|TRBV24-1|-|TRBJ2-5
CATSDSKRGGETQYF
TGTGCCACCAGTGATTCAAAAAGGGGTGGGGAGACCCAGTACTTC
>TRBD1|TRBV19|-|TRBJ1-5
CASSFRDRGQPQHF
TGTGCCAGTAGTTTCCGGGACAGGGGTCAGCCCCAGCATTTT
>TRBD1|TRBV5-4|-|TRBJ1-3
CASSFGTVGNTIYF
TGTGCCAGCAGCTTCGGGACAGTAGGAAACACCATATATTTT
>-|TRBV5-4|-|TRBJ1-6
CASSLSGSSSSPLHF
TGTGCCAGCAGCCTCTCGGGAAGTTCATCATCACCCCTCCACTTT
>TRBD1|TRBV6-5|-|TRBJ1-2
CASRSTDRVVYGYTF
TGTGCCAGCAGATCAACCGACAGGGTAGTCTATGGCTACACCTTC
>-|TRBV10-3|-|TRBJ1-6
CAISESAGDGSPLHF
TGTGCCATCAGTGAGTCGGCAGGGGATGGTTCACCCCTCCACTTT
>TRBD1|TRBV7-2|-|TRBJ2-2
CASSLAWTGVTGELFF
TGTGCCAGCAGCTTAGCTTGGACAGGGGTCACCGGGGAGCTGTTTTTT
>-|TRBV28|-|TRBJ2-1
CASSPTGKVYNEQFF
TGTGCCAGCAGCCCAACAGGGAAAGTCTACAATGAGCAGTTCTTC
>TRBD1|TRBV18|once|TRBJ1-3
CASSRDRDSGNTIYF
TGTGCCAGCTCGAGAGACAGGGACTCTGGAAACACCATATATTTT
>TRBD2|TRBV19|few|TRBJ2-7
CASSISLSDSGTYEQYF
TGTGCCAGTAGTATTTCCCTTTCTGATAGCGGGACCTACGAGCAGTACTTC
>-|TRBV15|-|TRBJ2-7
CATSDRARGEQYF
TGTGCCACTTCAGACCGAGCTCGGGGCGAGCAGTACTTC
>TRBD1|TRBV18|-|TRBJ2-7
CASSPQAGGEYEQYF
TGTGCCAGCTCACCTCAGGCAGGGGGCGAATACGAGCAGTACTTC
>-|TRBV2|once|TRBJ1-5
CASKSQQGGSQPQHF
TGTGCCAGCAAAAGCCAACAGGGTGGGAGTCAGCCCCAGCATTTT
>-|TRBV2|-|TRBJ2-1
CASSEGGVGGLTRNEQFF
TGTGCCAGCAGTGAAGGAGGCGTAGGAGGGCTCACCCGCAATGAGCAGTTCTTC
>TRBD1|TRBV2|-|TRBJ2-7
CASSVDRGPYEQYF
TGTGCCAGCAGTGTCGACAGGGGCCCCTACGAGCAGTACTTC
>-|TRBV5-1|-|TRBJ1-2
CASSRTASNYGYTF
TGCGCCAGCAGCCGTACAGCATCTAACTATGGCTACACCTTC
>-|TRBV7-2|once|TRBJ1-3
CASSLRGGSGNTIYF
TGTGCCAGCAGCTTAAGGGGGGGGTCTGGAAACACCATATATTTT
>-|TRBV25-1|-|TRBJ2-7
CASSEFGEGGEQYF
TGTGCCAGCAGTGAATTTGGGGAGGGGGGCGAGCAGTACTTC
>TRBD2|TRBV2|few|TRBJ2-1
CASKGGTSGIAEQFF
TGTGCCAGCAAAGGGGGCACTAGCGGGATTGCTGAGCAGTTCTTC
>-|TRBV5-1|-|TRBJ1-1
CASSLGATGTEAFF
TGCGCCAGCAGCTTGGGGGCAACGGGGACTGAAGCTTTCTTT
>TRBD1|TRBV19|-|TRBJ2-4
CASSIGGGANIQYF
TGTGCCAGTAGTATAGGAGGGGGCGCGAACATTCAGTACTTC
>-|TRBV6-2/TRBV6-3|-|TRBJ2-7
CASSYVGLTYEQYF
TGTGCCAGCAGTTACGTTGGCTTGACCTACGAGCAGTACTTC
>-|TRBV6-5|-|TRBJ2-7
CASKIGGISYEQYF
TGTGCCAGCAAGATTGGCGGGATCTCCTACGAGCAGTACTTC
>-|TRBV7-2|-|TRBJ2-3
CASSHTTVADTQYF
TGTGCCAGCAGCCACACTACGGTTGCAGATACGCAGTATTTT
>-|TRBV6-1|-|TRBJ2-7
CASSERQVSYF
TGTGCCAGCAGTGAAAGACAGGTATCGTACTTC
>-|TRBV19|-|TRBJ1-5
CASSLGAGVQPQHF
TGTGCCAGCTCCTTGGGGGCAGGTGTTCAGCCCCAGCATTTT
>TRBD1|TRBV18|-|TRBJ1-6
CASSLVLRQGGSPLHF
TGTGCCAGCTCACTGGTTTTACGACAGGGTGGTTCACCCCTCCACTTT
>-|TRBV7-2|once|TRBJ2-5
CASSAGWLAGPRETQYF
TGTGCCAGCAGCGCTGGTTGGCTGGCGGGACCTCGGGAGACCCAGTACTTC
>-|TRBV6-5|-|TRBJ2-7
CASSYARETYEQYF
TGTGCCAGCAGTTACGCCAGGGAAACCTACGAGCAGTACTTC
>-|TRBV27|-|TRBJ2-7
CASSPTGKKTYEQYF
TGTGCCAGCAGCCCTACAGGGAAGAAAACCTACGAGCAGTACTTC
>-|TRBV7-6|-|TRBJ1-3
CASSVSGNTIYF
TGTGCCAGCTCAGTATCTGGAAACACCATATATTTT
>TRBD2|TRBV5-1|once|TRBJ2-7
CASSLTVLAGGLYEQYF
TGCGCCAGCAGCTTGACGGTACTAGCGGGAGGGCTCTACGAGCAGTACTTC
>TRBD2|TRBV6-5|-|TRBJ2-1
CASSYSGGRRNEQFF
TGTGCCAGCAGTTACTCGGGAGGGAGGCGCAATGAGCAGTTCTTC
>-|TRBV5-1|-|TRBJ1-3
CASRYVYGPGNTIYF
TGCGCCAGCAGATACGTTTATGGGCCTGGAAACACCATATATTTT
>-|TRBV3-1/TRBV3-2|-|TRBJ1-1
CASSRTDRYTEAFF
TGTGCCAGCAGCAGGACAGACCGTTATACTGAAGCTTTCTTT
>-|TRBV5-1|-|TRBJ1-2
CASSTTQGYGYTF
TGCGCCAGCAGCACCACCCAGGGCTATGGCTACACCTTC
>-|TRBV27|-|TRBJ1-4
CASSSRTGQTNEKLFF
TGTGCCAGCAGTTCCAGAACCGGACAGACAAATGAAAAACTGTTTTTT
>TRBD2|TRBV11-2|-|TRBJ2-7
CASSPLAGGGFEQYF
TGTGCCAGCAGCCCACTAGCGGGAGGGGGTTTCGAGCAGTACTTC
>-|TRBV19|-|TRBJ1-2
CASTPDRINYGYTF
TGTGCCAGTACCCCAGACAGAATTAACTATGGCTACACCTTC
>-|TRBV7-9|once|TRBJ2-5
CASSPTESESRYF
TGTGCCAGCAGCCCGACAGAGTCCGAGTCGCGGTACTTC
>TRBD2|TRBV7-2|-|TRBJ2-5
CASSGDFGGRLETQYF
TGTGCCAGCAGTGGGGATTTCGGCGGGAGGCTGGAGACCCAGTACTTC
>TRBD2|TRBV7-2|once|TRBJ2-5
CASSLVGLAVHSGTQYF
TGTGCCAGCAGCTTAGTGGGCCTAGCGGTCCACTCGGGGACCCAGTACTTC
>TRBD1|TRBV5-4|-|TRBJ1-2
CASSLVGTGGRGYTF
TGTGCCAGCAGCTTGGTCGGAACAGGGGGCAGGGGCTACACCTTC
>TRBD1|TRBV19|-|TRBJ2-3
CASGVYRRTGGNTQYF
TGTGCCAGTGGAGTATACCGGAGAACAGGGGGGAATACGCAGTATTTT
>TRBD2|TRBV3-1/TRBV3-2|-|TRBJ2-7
CASSQDAASGYGQYF
TGTGCCAGCAGCCAAGACGCGGCTAGCGGGTATGGGCAGTACTTC
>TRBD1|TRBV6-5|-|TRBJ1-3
CASRPPGGSGNTIYF
TGTGCCAGCAGGCCCCCAGGGGGCTCTGGAAACACCATATATTTT
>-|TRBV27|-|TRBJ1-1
CASSFSRGNTEAFF
TGTGCCAGCAGTTTTAGCAGGGGGAACACTGAAGCTTTCTTT
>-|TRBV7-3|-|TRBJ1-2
CASSYGQYGYTF
TGTGCCAGCAGCTATGGACAGTATGGCTACACCTTC
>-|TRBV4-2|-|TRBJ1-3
CASSQDGDTSGNTIYF
TGTGCCAGCAGCCAAGACGGGGACACGTCTGGAAACACCATATATTTT
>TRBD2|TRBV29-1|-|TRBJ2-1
CSLWTSGAASYNEQFF
TGCAGCCTATGGACTAGCGGGGCCGCCTCCTACAATGAGCAGTTCTTC
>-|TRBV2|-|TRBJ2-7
CAILGTALEQYF
TGTGCCATCTTGGGGACTGCCCTCGAGCAGTACTTC
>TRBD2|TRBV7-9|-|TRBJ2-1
CASSATSDIYNEQFF
TGTGCCAGCAGCGCGACTAGCGACATCTACAATGAGCAGTTCTTC
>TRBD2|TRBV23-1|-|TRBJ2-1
CASSPKGTSGKSSYNEQFF
TGCGCCAGCAGTCCTAAAGGGACTAGCGGGAAGAGCTCCTACAATGAGCAGTTCTTC
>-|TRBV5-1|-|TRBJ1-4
CASSLGGESIRLFF
TGCGCCAGCAGCTTGGGGGGCGAGTCCATCAGACTGTTTTTT
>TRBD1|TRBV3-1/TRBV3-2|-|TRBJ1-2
CASSHRTGYGEDYTF
TGTGCCAGCAGCCACCGGACAGGATATGGTGAGGACTACACCTTC
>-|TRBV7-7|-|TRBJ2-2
CASSLGPSPRGLAGELFF
TGTGCTAGCAGCTTAGGGCCCAGTCCCAGGGGCTTGGCCGGGGAGCTGTTTTTT
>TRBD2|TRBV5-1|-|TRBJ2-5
CASSDQAGGETQYF
TGCGCCAGCAGCGATCAAGCGGGGGGAGAGACCCAGTACTTC